This entry is about one TCR beta chain. This sample was included in a study of control samples from healthy donors and cancer patients. Repertoires were generated with immunoSEQ multiplex PCR, while TCRdb's copy carries only in-frame clones and drops some. The sample yields roughly 200,000 clones, roughly 93% seen once. Per the germline V gene, CDR1 is SGHRS and CDR2 is YFSETQ. The CDR3 length is 13 residues. V dropped 0 bases and J dropped 7 bases, with 5 bases sitting between them. V usage is TRBV5-1 and J usage is TRBJ1-6; D is unresolved. Sequencing used blood. This receptor was taken from a man aged 18 to 30 in good health. CDR3 loop: CASSLGANSPLHF. The CDR3 nucleotides read TGCGCCAGCAGCTTGGGTGCGAATTCACCCCTCCACTTT.